Following are 31 T cell receptor beta chains from one sample sequenced in a study of blood T cells in healthy people across ages (dated by TCRdb to between 2014 and 2016). Library method: 5' RACE. The listed sequencing device is Illumina HiSeq 2500. A second PCR of roughly 7 to 11 cycles was run with a J-beta primer mix and a sample-barcoded 5' primer. TCRdb cleaned the public reads at Q25 with fastp, built clones with MiXCR and kept in-frame beta chains. Under each unique CDR3 protein, matching rows form one entry showing the most common genes and DNA. For this sample there are roughly 680,000 distinct CDR3 sequences; about 50% appear just once. The ten largest clones add up to about 14% of the sample. Sequencing was carried out using blood. The origin of the receptors is a woman older than 75 in good health.

The chain links TRBV7-3 to TRBJ1-6; no reliable D call. CDR3 length: 14 amino acids. The ends were cut back, 7 bases at V and 14 bases at J, with 21 bases in the middle. Germline loops: CDR1 SGHTA, CDR2 FQGTGA. CDR3 loop: CASTEDAHSRALHF. The CDR3 nucleotides read TGTGCCAGCACCGAGGATGCTCACTCACGGGCCCTCCACTTT.

The chain uses TRBV7-2 and TRBJ1-2; 9 nucleotides match TRBD1. The V and J ends lost 3 bases and 4 bases, in that order; junction bases with no gene match: 6. CDR1 and CDR2 from the germline V gene are SGHTA and FQGNSA. The CDR3 runs to 15 residues. CDR3 nucleotides: TGTACCAGCAGCTTGAGTTCGGGACAGGGCTATGGCTACACCTTC. Its translation: CTSSLSSGQGYGYTF.

This clonotype has just one count. The V gene is TRBV20-1, the J gene TRBJ1-2, with D maybe TRBD1 (6 bases). V was cut by 5 bases and J by 0 bases, with 13 bases left in between. CDR1 is DFQATT and CDR2 is SNEGSKA in the germline V gene (reference sequence). The CDR3 is 14 residues long. The CDR3 sequence: CSADRTETNYGYTF. For the CDR3, the DNA is TGCAGTGCTGACCGGACAGAAACTAACTATGGCTACACCTTC.

This clonotype has only a few counts. The chain couples TRBV20-1 to TRBJ2-4; D is perhaps TRBD2 (6 bases). The CDR3 extends over 13 amino acids. Germline CDR1 is DFQATT and CDR2 is SNEGSKA (reference sequence). The germline V and J ends were trimmed by 7 bases and 6 bases, with 16 bases remaining between them. CDR3 sequence (DNA): TGCAGTGGGGGAGTAACCGGGGGAAACATTCAGTACTTC. Translation: CSGGVTGGNIQYF.

This clonotype was found a few times. The chain uses TRBV9 and TRBJ2-7; D gene unclear. The V end was cut by 4 bases, the J end by 2 bases, with 10 bases between. The CDR3 spans 13 residues. Germline V gene sequence: CDR1 SGDLS, CDR2 YYNGEE. CDR3 sequence: CASSTQATYEQYF. Here the CDR3 DNA reads TGTGCCAGCAGCACTCAAGCCACCTACGAGCAGTACTTC.

The chain uses TRBV12-3 or TRBV12-4 and TRBJ2-1; 8 bases map to TRBD1. This CDR3 is 15 amino acids long. J lost 5 bases, V lost 5 bases, and 8 bases had no gene match. The CDR3 sequence is CASSRGQGVDNEQFF. For the CDR3, the DNA is TGTGCCAGCAGTCGAGGACAGGGTGTCGACAATGAGCAGTTCTTC.

This clonotype was observed a few times. One junction end disagrees with the germline gene, perhaps due to a read error. The CDR3 loop reads CVSSRTRGPYTATF. CDR3 coding DNA: TGTGTCAGCAGTAGGACAAGGGGGCCTTACACGGCCACCTTC. The chain couples TRBV27 to TRBJ1-2; 7 bases agree with TRBD1. The length of the CDR3 is 14 residues. Germline CDR1 and CDR2: MNHEY and SMNVEV (reference sequence).

The rearrangement uses TRBV12-3 or TRBV12-4 and TRBJ1-2, with TRBD1 as a possible D gene (5 bases). V shed 6 bases and J shed 5 bases, with 13 bases lying between them. This CDR3 contains 13 residues. CDR3 sequence reads: CASRPGGRYGYTF. The DNA of the CDR3 is TGTGCCAGCAGGCCCGGGGGGAGGTATGGCTACACCTTC.

The CDR3 spells CASSVATGVYNEQFF. In DNA, the CDR3 is TGTGCCAGCAGTGTCGCGACAGGGGTCTACAATGAGCAGTTCTTC. This chain joins TRBV2 and TRBJ2-1, with 8 bases that match TRBD1. Germline V CDR1 and CDR2: SNHLY, FYNNEI. V was pared by 4 bases and J by 3 bases, with 5 bases of the junction left unmatched. This CDR3 is built from 15 residues.

V and J are TRBV10-3 and TRBJ2-5, with 7 bases matching TRBD2. The DNA end is more similar to TRBJ2-7, so the J call may be wrong. The CDR3 runs to 17 residues. Germline CDR1 reads ENHRY; CDR2 reads SYGVKD. Here the CDR3 reads CAISESPGEGRQAEQYF. The CDR3 bases are TGTGCCATCAGTGAGTCGCCGGGGGAGGGGCGCCAAGCCGAGCAGTACTTC.

This clonotype was recorded at least ten times. The chain carries TRBV10-3 and TRBJ2-3, with D perhaps matching TRBD1 (6 bases). CDR3 size: 13 residues. Germline CDR1 is ENHRY and CDR2 is SYGVKD. The V and J ends lost 6 bases and 4 bases respectively, with 11 bases between them. CDR3 amino acids: CAIRDRVADTQYF. The CDR3 DNA reads TGTGCCATCAGGGACAGAGTGGCAGATACGCAGTATTTT.

There are a few counts of this clonotype. The chain couples TRBV5-6 to TRBJ2-5, with 11 bases aligning to TRBD2. CDR1 and CDR2 from the germline V gene are SGHDT and YYEEEE. CDR3 size: 16 residues. The J segment lost 5 bases and the V segment lost 2 bases, leaving 8 bases of the junction unmatched. In DNA, the CDR3 is TGTGCCAGCAGCTTCGTAGCGGGGGGGCCCGTTGAGACCCAGTACTTC. Its translation is CASSFVAGGPVETQYF.

This clonotype came up many times. The rearrangement joins TRBV5-1 to TRBJ2-4; TRBD2 is a possible D gene (6 bases). The germline V gene encodes CDR1 SGHRS and CDR2 YFSETQ. With 1 base removed from V and 6 bases from J, the gap between germline ends came to 11 bases. The CDR3 contains 14 residues. The CDR3 region is CASSLSTGGNIQYF. CDR3 nucleotide sequence: TGCGCCAGCAGCTTGTCCACCGGGGGAAACATTCAGTACTTC. Looking up the rest from reference TRBV5-1 and TRBJ2-4 gives the full variable domain: KAGVTQTPRYLIKTRGQQVTLSCSPISGHRSVSWYQQTPGQGLQFLFEYFSETQRNKGNFPGRFSGRQFSNSRSEMNVSTLELGDSALYLCASSLSTGGNIQYFGAGTRLSVL.

Of note for this clonotype: A much larger clonotype is one base distant, so this may be a read error. The chain uses TRBV18 and TRBJ2-4; D perhaps matches TRBD2 (5 bases). The assigned J gene may be wrong: the sequence end matches TRBJ2-7 better. Germline values: CDR1 KGHSH, CDR2 LQKENI. This CDR3 region has 16 residues. CDR3 bases: TGTGCCAGCTCACCGGAGGAGAGACCTCTAGAGTACGAGCAGTACTTC. This sequence encodes CASSPEERPLEYEQYF.

This clonotype is a singleton in its sample. This chain joins TRBV27 and TRBJ1-4; a possible D gene is TRBD1 (6 bases). The CDR3 is made up of 15 amino acids. CDR1 MNHEY and CDR2 SMNVEV come from the germline V gene (reference sequence). V was shortened by 5 bases and J by 3 bases, with 13 bases between the two germline ends. The CDR3 loop reads CASSATGSANEKLFF. The CDR3 DNA reads TGTGCCAGCAGTGCAACAGGGTCCGCTAATGAAAAACTGTTTTTT.

Regarding this clonotype: A read error may be the cause here, since a much bigger clone is one base away. The J gene is TRBJ2-2, the V gene TRBV6-5; D unclear. Germline CDR1 is MNHEY and CDR2 is SVGAGI. V lost 8 bases and J 9 bases, leaving 10 bases between the germline ends. This CDR3 contains 11 residues. The CDR3 loop reads CASGSSRELFF. As DNA, the CDR3 is TGTGCCAGCGGTTCCTCGAGGGAGCTGTTTTTT.

At least ten counts were recorded for this clonotype. V is TRBV12-3 or TRBV12-4 and J is TRBJ2-5; TRBD2 agrees at 8 bases. The J segment lost 4 bases and the V segment lost 3 bases, leaving 7 bases of the junction unmatched. The CDR3 contains 15 residues. CDR3 in DNA: TGTGCCAGCAGTTTGCGCGGGGGGCCGTTAGAGACCCAGTACTTC. Its protein product is CASSLRGGPLETQYF.

CDR3 region: CASSSTSLSSYEQYF. DNA of the CDR3: TGTGCCAGCAGCTCAACTAGCCTATCGTCCTACGAGCAGTACTTC. This sequence joins TRBV13 and TRBJ2-7, with D perhaps TRBD2 (6 bases). V was shortened by 4 bases and J by 1 base, with 14 bases between the two germline ends. Germline V CDR1 and CDR2: PRHDT, FYEKMQ (reference sequence). The CDR3 contains 15 residues.

The chain employs TRBV7-6 and TRBJ2-7, with 7 bases lining up with TRBD2. The J call may be faulty, since TRBJ2-5 better matches the DNA end. Germline V lookup: CDR1 SGHVS, CDR2 FNYEAQ. CDR3 length equals 16 residues. In nucleotides, the CDR3 is TGTGCCAGCAGCCGTTCCCCGGGGACTACGAAAGAGACCCAGTACTTC. The encoded protein is CASSRSPGTTKETQYF.

Comment on this clonotype: This may arise from a read error, as a much more abundant clone is one base away. The chain uses TRBV5-1 and TRBJ2-7, with D possibly being TRBD1 (6 bases). The V gene lost 1 base and the J gene lost 6 bases, with 17 bases spanning the gap. This CDR3 contains 15 residues. Germline CDR1 SGHRS, CDR2 YFSETQ. As DNA, the CDR3 is TGCGCCAGCAGCTTGTCGACAGGTCTGGCCTGCGAGCAGTACTTC. Amino acid sequence: CASSLSTGLACEQYF.

V is TRBV5-1 and J is TRBJ1-1; possibly TRBD1 for D (5 bases). The CDR3 runs 13 residues. V was pared by 6 bases and J by 3 bases, with 12 bases between. Germline-derived CDR1 and CDR2 are SGHRS and YFSETQ. The chain's CDR3 is CASTLLGDTEAFF. For the CDR3, the DNA is TGCGCCAGCACGCTCTTAGGGGACACTGAAGCTTTCTTT.

This clonotype has only one observation. The V gene is TRBV5-1, the J gene TRBJ2-7; 7 positions match TRBD1. The J segment lost 7 bases and the V segment lost 10 bases, leaving 14 bases of the junction unmatched. CDR1 is SGHRS, CDR2 YFSETQ, per germline. There are 13 residues in the CDR3. The CDR3 protein is CAGWTGKVSEQYF. The CDR3 nucleotides are TGCGCCGGATGGACAGGTAAAGTTTCAGAGCAGTACTTC.

As for this clonotype: One end of the junction is discordant with germline, which a read error may explain. The V call is TRBV6-5, the J call TRBJ2-5, with 9 bases matching TRBD1. Germline V gene sequence: CDR1 MNHEY, CDR2 SVGAGI. This CDR3 contains 15 residues. The CDR3 bases are TGTGCCTGCAGTCCCAGTACAGGGGGCCTGGAGACCCAGTACTTC. Its protein product is CACSPSTGGLETQYF.

CDR3 loop: CASSSGPLNEQYF. In DNA, the CDR3 is TGTGCCAGCAGTTCCGGGCCTCTGAACGAGCAGTACTTC. The rearrangement uses TRBV12-3 or TRBV12-4 and TRBJ2-7; D is unclear. The ends were cut back, 4 bases at V and 5 bases at J, with 12 bases in the middle. This CDR3 has 13 residues.

To note about this clonotype: A read error may be the cause here, since a much bigger clone is one base away. CDR3 nucleotide sequence: TGTGCCAGCAGCCGCGGGGACAGGGGGGCTAACTATGGCTACACCTTC. Translation: CASSRGDRGANYGYTF. The chain has TRBV3-1 and TRBJ1-2, with 11 positions matching TRBD1. V lost 4 bases to trimming and J lost 0 bases; unmatched junction nucleotides: 4. The germline gives CDR1 LGHDT, CDR2 YNNKEL (reference sequence). The CDR3 is 16 amino acids.

The genes are TRBV12-3 or TRBV12-4 and TRBJ2-5; perhaps TRBD2 as D (6 bases). Trimming removed 4 bases at V and 2 bases at J, with 11 bases between. The CDR3 runs 14 residues. Here the CDR3 reads CASSYLAKQETQYF. The CDR3 DNA sequence: TGTGCCAGCAGTTACCTAGCGAAACAAGAGACCCAGTACTTC.

The chain has TRBV20-1 and TRBJ2-3; the match to TRBD2 covers 7 bases. V lost 6 bases and J lost 3; bases outside the gene matches: 9. The germline CDR1 and CDR2 sequences are DFQATT and SNEGSKA (reference sequence). This CDR3 is 14 amino acids long. The CDR3 nucleotides are TGCAGTGCCCCCTGGAGCGGGGTTACAGATACGCAGTATTTT. This sequence encodes CSAPWSGVTDTQYF.

A few counts support this clonotype. The chain has TRBV7-3 and TRBJ2-3, with a possible D match to TRBD2 (5 bases). CDR1 is SGHTA and CDR2 is FQGTGA in the germline V gene. Trimming stripped 5 bases from V and 11 bases from J, with 14 bases between. The CDR3 covers 12 residues. The CDR3 sequence: CASSPGGQWQYF. DNA for the CDR3: TGTGCCAGCAGCCCAGGAGGTCAGTGGCAGTATTTT. Full variable domain (outside the CDR3, taken from reference TRBV7-3 and TRBJ2-3): GAGVSQTPSNKVTEKGKYVELRCDPISGHTALYWYRQSLGQGPEFLIYFQGTGAADDSGLPNDRFFAVRPEGSVSTLKIQRTERGDSAVYLCASSPGGQWQYFGPGTRLTVL.

The table lists this clonotype with many counts. The V gene is TRBV5-1, the J gene TRBJ2-1; D unclear. Per germline, CDR1 SGHRS and CDR2 YFSETQ. Trimming removed 3 bases at V and 7 bases at J, with 8 bases between. This CDR3 contains 12 residues. The CDR3 DNA is TGCGCCAGCAGCTCGGCCTTTAATGAGCAGTTCTTC. Residues: CASSSAFNEQFF.

This clonotype was counted ten times or more. The rearrangement links TRBV20-1 to TRBJ2-1, with D possibly being TRBD2 (6 bases). Trimming stripped 1 base from V and 8 bases from J, with 12 bases between. CDR1 and CDR2 from the germline V gene are DFQATT and SNEGSKA (reference sequence). The CDR3 sequence is 13 residues long. DNA of the CDR3: TGCAGTGCTAGAGGGGGGAGGCTGGATGAGCAGTTCTTC. Translated, it gives CSARGGRLDEQFF.

As concerns this clonotype: Possible read error: a much larger clone is one base away. The genes are TRBV7-2 and TRBJ2-7, with 7 bases matching TRBD2. V gave up 5 bases and J gave up 7 bases; unmatched junction bases: 8. This CDR3 comprises 13 residues. Looked up from germline, CDR1 is SGHTA and CDR2 is FQGNSA. The CDR3 reads CASSLGRTNEQYF. The CDR3 nucleotides are TGTGCCAGCAGCCTCGGGAGGACGAATGAGCAGTACTTC.